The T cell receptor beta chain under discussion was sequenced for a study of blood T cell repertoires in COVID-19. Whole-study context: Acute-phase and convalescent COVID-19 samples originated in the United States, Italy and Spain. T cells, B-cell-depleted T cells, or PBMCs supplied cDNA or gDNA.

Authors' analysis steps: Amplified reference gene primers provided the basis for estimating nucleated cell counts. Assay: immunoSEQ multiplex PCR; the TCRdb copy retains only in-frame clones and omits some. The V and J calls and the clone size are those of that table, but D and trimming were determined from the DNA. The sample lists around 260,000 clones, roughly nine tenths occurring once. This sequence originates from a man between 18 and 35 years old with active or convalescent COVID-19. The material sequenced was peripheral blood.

The CDR3 spells CASSIQGAAGELFF. DNA for the CDR3: TGTGCCAGTAGTATACAGGGGGCCGCCGGGGAGCTGTTTTTT. The chain carries TRBV19 and TRBJ2-2; TRBD1 agrees at 8 bases. Germline V gene data show CDR1 as LNHDA and CDR2 as SQIVND (reference sequence). The trim removed 2 bases at V and 6 bases at J, leaving 2 bases unmatched. The CDR3 covers 14 residues.